The 21 T cell receptor beta chains presented below share a single source sample, sequenced in a study of vaccination effects on CD4 cells after COVID-19. ViraFEST used viral peptide pools to expand antigen-specific CD4+ T cells before sequencing. The culture ran for under eleven days, and then CD4+ T cells were isolated. Neither prior SARS-CoV-2 infection nor positive nucleocapsid antibodies were present in the vaccine recipients. Which antigens these TCRs recognize remains unknown. Profiling relied on immunoSEQ multiplex PCR, and the TCRdb table lists in-frame clones only, not all of them. The sample has roughly 21,000 clones, 60% to 75% seen once. The sequences come from CD4+ T cells from PBMCs cultured with HCoV-NL63 spike peptides, collected before COVID-19 vaccination. These receptors originate from a human donor who received a COVID-19 vaccine.

In its sample, this clone was seen a few times. The chain links TRBV19 to TRBJ1-2, with a tentative D call TRBD1 (5 bases). CDR3 length: 13 amino acids. The ends were cut back, 4 bases at V and 7 bases at J, with 13 bases in the middle. CDR1 is LNHDA, CDR2 SQIVND, per germline (reference sequence). CDR3 region: CASSTSGSRGYTF. CDR3 bases: TGTGCCAGTAGTACCTCAGGGTCTCGTGGCTACACCTTC.

This clone was seen a handful of times. The V and J genes are TRBV27 and TRBJ1-6; D uncertain. The CDR3 totals 14 residues. Germline V gene data show CDR1 as MNHEY and CDR2 as SMNVEV (reference sequence). The ends were cut back, 8 bases at V and 6 bases at J, with 14 bases in the middle. CDR3 region: CASGIRVSNSPLHF. The CDR3 coding sequence is TGTGCCAGCGGTATAAGGGTCAGTAATTCACCCCTCCACTTT.

This clone was counted only a few times. The chain links TRBV5-5 to TRBJ1-2; 10 nucleotides line up with TRBD1. Unmatched junction bases numbered 0, after V lost 7 bases and J lost 0 bases. Per the germline V gene, CDR1 is SGHKS and CDR2 is YYEKEE (reference sequence). This CDR3 is 13 amino acids long. The CDR3 sequence: CASGTGANYGYTF. The CDR3 DNA follows: TGTGCCAGCGGGACAGGGGCTAACTATGGCTACACCTTC.

The V call is TRBV3-1 (or the pseudogene TRBV3-2), the J call TRBJ2-6; tentatively, D is TRBD2 (5 bases). The CDR3 sequence is 18 residues long. Trimming pared 2 bases from V and 3 bases from J, leaving 17 bases between. In germline, CDR1 is LGHDT, CDR2 YNNKEL (reference sequence). CDR3 DNA sequence: TGTGCCAGCAGCCAACCTACGGAGGCGGGCGTTGGGGCCAACGTCCTGACTTTC. Protein: CASSQPTEAGVGANVLTF.

The chain employs TRBV27 and TRBJ1-5; D may be TRBD1 (6 bases). Germline V gene lookup returns CDR1 MNHEY and CDR2 SMNVEV (reference sequence). Trimming removed 3 bases at V and 7 bases at J, with 10 bases between. The CDR3 spans 13 residues. CDR3: CASSFDRYQPQHF. The CDR3 DNA follows: TGTGCCAGCAGTTTCGACAGGTACCAGCCCCAGCATTTT.

The chain is built from TRBV19 and TRBJ2-5; D may be TRBD1 (6 bases). The CDR3 extends over 14 amino acids. In germline, CDR1 is LNHDA, CDR2 SQIVND (reference sequence). Trimming pared 5 bases from V and 1 base from J, leaving 11 bases between. DNA for the CDR3: TGTGCCAGTAGTTTCCCAGGGGCCCAAGAGACCCAGTACTTC. The encoded protein is CASSFPGAQETQYF.

The genes are TRBV28 and TRBJ1-4, with D unresolved. The CDR3 covers 12 residues. In germline, CDR1 is MDHEN, CDR2 SYDVKM. Between the trimmed V and J ends, which lost 6 bases and 0 bases, there was a span of 2 bases. The CDR3 DNA reads TGTGCCAGCAGGACAACTAATGAAAAACTGTTTTTT. It translates to CASRTTNEKLFF.

The V and J genes are TRBV5-6 and TRBJ2-1; D uncertain. The V gene lost 4 bases and the J gene lost 3 bases, with 5 bases spanning the gap. The CDR3 is 12 amino acids. CDR1 and CDR2 from the germline V gene are SGHDT and YYEEEE. The DNA for the CDR3 is TGTGCCAGCAGCGTCGACTACAATGAGCAGTTCTTC. Translated, it gives CASSVDYNEQFF.

This clone occurred once. This chain connects TRBV3-1 (or the pseudogene TRBV3-2) to TRBJ2-3; D is perhaps TRBD2 (5 bases). Per the germline V gene, CDR1 is LGHDT and CDR2 is YNNKEL (reference sequence). With 3 bases removed from V and 2 bases from J, the gap between germline ends came to 9 bases. The CDR3 sequence is 14 residues long. The CDR3 DNA reads as TGTGCCAGCAGCCAGAGGGTTACCACAGATACGCAGTATTTT. Translated, it gives CASSQRVTTDTQYF.

V usage is TRBV7-6 and J usage is TRBJ2-5, with 7 bases that match TRBD1. The germline CDR1 and CDR2 sequences are SGHVS and FNYEAQ. J was trimmed by 4 bases and V by 4 bases; bases with no gene match: 9. The CDR3 has 15 residues. CDR3 DNA sequence: TGTGCCAGCAGCTCCAGACAGGGATCGAGAGAGACCCAGTACTTC. It specifies CASSSRQGSRETQYF.

The CDR3 region is CASGRQGENIQYF. The CDR3 DNA follows: TGTGCCAGCGGTCGACAGGGGGAAAACATTCAGTACTTC. This chain uses TRBV5-6 with TRBJ2-4; 9 nucleotides match TRBD1. The V gene end was trimmed by 7 bases and the J gene end by 5 bases; junction bases not matched to a gene: 4. This CDR3 is built from 13 residues. Germline CDR1 and CDR2: SGHDT and YYEEEE. Together with reference TRBV5-6 and TRBJ2-4, the CDR3 gives the full variable domain: DAGVTQSPTHLIKTRGQQVTLRCSPKSGHDTVSWYQQALGQGPQFIFQYYEEEERQRGNFPDRFSGHQFPNYSSELNVNALLLGDSALYLCASGRQGENIQYFGAGTRLSVL.

The genes are TRBV7-2 and TRBJ1-5; D is undetermined. CDR3 size: 15 residues. Germline V gene sequence: CDR1 SGHTA, CDR2 FQGNSA. V gave up 3 bases and J gave up 6 bases, with 15 bases separating them. In DNA form, the CDR3 reads TGTGCCAGCAGCTTTACGGTGGATTCGGCTCAGCCCCAGCATTTT. Residues: CASSFTVDSAQPQHF.

The genes are TRBV5-1 and TRBJ2-3; the D gene is possibly TRBD2 (5 bases). Looked up from germline, CDR1 is SGHRS and CDR2 is YFSETQ. This CDR3 has 16 amino acids. V shed 3 bases and J shed 0 bases, with 14 bases lying between them. The CDR3 DNA sequence: TGCGCCAGCAGCTGGCGGACTGTTTCTAGCACAGATACGCAGTATTTT. Its translation: CASSWRTVSSTDTQYF.

This clone appeared a single time. CDR3 protein: CASSDGQGADEQFF. In DNA, the CDR3 is TGTGCCAGCAGTGACGGCCAGGGTGCAGATGAGCAGTTCTTC. The rearrangement joins TRBV6-4 to TRBJ2-1, with D tentatively TRBD1 (5 bases). The length of the CDR3 is 14 residues. Germline V gene lookup returns CDR1 MRHNA and CDR2 SNTAGT. The V end was cut by 2 bases, the J end by 8 bases, with 13 bases between.

The chain combines TRBV18 with TRBJ1-2; 8 nucleotides match TRBD1. V was pared by 1 base and J by 6 bases, with 7 bases of the junction left unmatched. Germline V gives CDR1 KGHSH, CDR2 LQKENI. This CDR3 has 15 residues. The CDR3 region has the DNA TGTGCCAGCTCACCACGTCAGGGGGCGCGGCATGGCTACACCTTC. Its translation: CASSPRQGARHGYTF.

This CDR3 reads CASSEWQGNYGYTF. CDR3 sequence (DNA): TGTGCCAGCAGTGAATGGCAGGGTAACTATGGCTACACCTTC. The V call is TRBV2, the J call TRBJ1-2; D is possibly TRBD1 (5 bases). CDR1 and CDR2 from the germline V gene are SNHLY and FYNNEI. The length of the CDR3 is 14 residues. Trimming removed 2 bases at V and 1 base at J, with 8 bases between.

The rearrangement links TRBV27 to TRBJ1-1, with a weak D call TRBD1 (6 bases). V lost 5 bases, J lost 10 bases, and 20 bases lay in between. The CDR3 has 14 residues. Germline V gene data show CDR1 as MNHEY and CDR2 as SMNVEV (reference sequence). CDR3 in amino acids: CASSLGLGGSRAFF. The CDR3 nucleotides read TGTGCCAGCAGTCTAGGGTTAGGGGGGTCTAGAGCTTTCTTT.

The chain joins TRBV6-9 to TRBJ1-5; weak D call: TRBD1 (5 bases). Germline V gene data show CDR1 as MNHGY and CDR2 as SVAAGI. The CDR3 contains 12 residues. The V end was cut by 6 bases, the J end by 7 bases, with 10 bases between. CDR3: CASRWGGQPQHF. DNA of the CDR3: TGTGCCAGCAGATGGGGGGGACAGCCCCAGCATTTT.

This clone was observed a few times. The rearrangement uses TRBV10-3 and TRBJ1-5; TRBD1 might be the D (5 bases). Trimming pared 2 bases from V and 0 bases from J, leaving 17 bases between. The CDR3 contains 18 residues. CDR1 is ENHRY, CDR2 SYGVKD, per germline. The CDR3 protein is CAISERGWTRHSNQPQHF. CDR3 DNA: TGTGCCATCAGTGAGAGGGGCTGGACTAGACATAGCAATCAGCCCCAGCATTTT.

This chain connects TRBV30 to TRBJ1-2; a possible D gene is TRBD1 (6 bases). V lost 2 bases, J lost 2 bases, and 12 bases lay in between. The CDR3 has 14 residues. Germline values: CDR1 GTSNPN, CDR2 SVGIG (reference sequence). The CDR3 nucleotides are TGTGCCTGGAGTACCCGAGACAGGAACTATGGCTACACCTTC. Its protein product is CAWSTRDRNYGYTF.

The chain carries TRBV27 and TRBJ2-2, with 11 nucleotides matching TRBD2. V was pared by 10 bases and J by 2 bases, with 6 bases of the junction left unmatched. Per the germline V gene, CDR1 is MNHEY and CDR2 is SMNVEV (reference sequence). CDR3 length: 15 amino acids. This chain's CDR3 is CATKGTSGNTGELFF. CDR3 DNA: TGTGCCACTAAAGGGACTAGCGGAAACACCGGGGAGCTGTTTTTT.